The 22 T cell receptor beta chains presented below share a single source sample, sequenced in a study of response to subunit inactivated influenza vaccine. One entry per CDR3 protein, called by TCRdb with MiXCR from the RT-PCR reads. The sample lists hundreds of thousands of distinct CDR3 sequences; around 25% were seen once. Sequences were derived from CD4+ T cells sorted from PBMCs, sampled more than 4 days after vaccination. Every receptor here comes from a man in his fifties who received an inactivated influenza vaccine.

The rearrangement joins TRBV6-2 or TRBV6-3 to TRBJ2-7; D perhaps matches TRBD1 (5 bases). V was pared by 2 bases and J by 4 bases, with 15 bases between. Per germline, CDR1 MNHEY and CDR2 SVGEGT. This CDR3 region has 15 residues. CDR3 sequence: CASSYKGFRVYEQYF. The CDR3 region has the DNA TGTGCCAGCAGTTACAAGGGGTTCAGGGTGTACGAGCAGTACTTC.

This clonotype was observed a handful of times. The genes are TRBV20-1 and TRBJ2-7; possible D gene TRBD2, 6 bases. This CDR3 is built from 13 residues. Germline V gene lookup returns CDR1 DFQATT and CDR2 SNEGSKA (reference sequence). Trimming stripped 5 bases from V and 4 bases from J, with 15 bases between. The CDR3 DNA reads as TGCAGTGCTTCCCGCGGACTACAGTACGAGCAGTACTTC. Its translation is CSASRGLQYEQYF.

The chain recombines TRBV28 with TRBJ2-1; 8 bases map to TRBD2. The CDR3 runs 11 residues. V lost 7 bases, J lost 10 bases, and 3 bases stayed unmatched. Germline V CDR1 and CDR2: MDHEN, SYDVKM. CDR3 nucleotides: TGTGCCAGCAAACTAGCGGCAGAGCAGTTCTTC. Its protein is CASKLAAEQFF.

The chain uses TRBV29-1 and TRBJ2-1, with no clear D. V was shortened by 7 bases and J by 8 bases, with 15 bases between the two germline ends. The CDR3 is 12 residues long. Per the germline V gene, CDR1 is SQVTM and CDR2 is ANQGSEA. The CDR3 nucleotides are TGCAGCGCCCGGACCCTCCGGCATGAGCAGTTCTTC. Translating gives CSARTLRHEQFF.

This clonotype occurred many times. The chain carries TRBV20-1 and TRBJ1-2; 8 nucleotides agree with TRBD1. The CDR3 is 16 residues long. From germline, CDR1 is DFQATT and CDR2 SNEGSKA (reference sequence). Trimming took 0 bases from V and 7 from J; bases not matched to a gene: 13. The CDR3 bases are TGCAGTGCTAGAGATTCGCGACAGGGGAATCTGCCTGGCTACACCTTC. As protein: CSARDSRQGNLPGYTF.

This clonotype was detected only a few times. The chain is built from TRBV15 and TRBJ1-1; 7 nucleotides match TRBD1. The J segment lost 4 bases and the V segment lost 0 bases, leaving 5 bases of the junction unmatched. Germline CDR1 is LNHNV and CDR2 is YYDKDF (reference sequence). The CDR3 runs to 15 residues. CDR3 sequence: CATSREYRGSTEAFF. The CDR3 nucleotides read TGTGCCACCAGCAGAGAATACAGGGGTAGCACTGAAGCTTTCTTT. Combining the CDR3 with reference TRBV15 and TRBJ1-1 gives the whole variable domain DAMVIQNPRYQVTQFGKPVTLSCSQTLNHNVMYWYQQKSSQAPKLLFHYYDKDFNNEADTPDNFQSRRPNTSFCFLDIRSPGLGDTAMYLCATSREYRGSTEAFFGQGTRLTVV.

The chain is built from TRBV5-6 and TRBJ2-7; weak D call: TRBD1 (5 bases). CDR3 length: 14 amino acids. V was trimmed by 8 bases and J by 4 bases, leaving 19 bases between them. CDR1 is SGHDT and CDR2 is YYEEEE in the germline V gene. The CDR3 nucleotides read TGTGCCAGGAGCCTCGGGCTAGGGGCTTACGAGCAGTACTTC. It translates to CARSLGLGAYEQYF.

This clonotype was seen a few times. The rearrangement links TRBV12-3 or TRBV12-4 to TRBJ1-5; D remains ambiguous. The CDR3 is 13 residues long. The V gene lost 6 bases and the J gene lost 5 bases, with 11 bases spanning the gap. The DNA of the CDR3 is TGTGCCAGCAGACAGAATATAGATCAGCCCCAGCATTTT. Translating gives CASRQNIDQPQHF.

The chain combines TRBV7-2 with TRBJ2-7; D is unclear. Trimming took 1 base from V and 7 from J, leaving 8 bases between them. Germline lookup yields CDR1 SGHTA and CDR2 FQGNSA. The CDR3 contains 12 residues. The CDR3: CASSLVPREQYF. The CDR3 region has the DNA TGTGCCAGCAGCTTAGTTCCTCGGGAGCAGTACTTC.

This clonotype was picked up a small number of times. The chain uses TRBV6-5 and TRBJ2-7; the D gene is possibly TRBD1 (6 bases). V lost 2 bases to trimming and J lost 0 bases, with 8 bases between them. CDR3 length equals 14 residues. In germline, CDR1 is MNHEY, CDR2 SVGAGI. The CDR3 DNA follows: TGTGCCAGCAGTTACCTGGACAGCTCCTACGAGCAGTACTTC. As protein: CASSYLDSSYEQYF.

This clonotype was counted a few times. This chain links TRBV9 with TRBJ2-7, with unresolved D. The ends were cut back, 0 bases at V and 4 bases at J, with 8 bases in the middle. The CDR3 consists of 13 residues. Germline values: CDR1 SGDLS, CDR2 YYNGEE. The CDR3 DNA reads TGTGCCAGCAGCGTAGCCCCCGAGTACGAGCAGTACTTC. Translating it yields CASSVAPEYEQYF.

On this clonotype: One junction end does not reproduce the germline sequence, and a read error may be involved. The chain employs TRBV15 and TRBJ2-3; 9 nucleotides align to TRBD2. Per germline, CDR1 LNHNV and CDR2 YYDKDF (reference sequence). The CDR3 has 14 amino acids. CDR3 DNA: TGTGCCACCGGGACTAGCCAGAGGTTAGATATGCAGTATTTT. It is translated as CATGTSQRLDMQYF. The variable domain in full, with the rest retrieved from reference TRBV15 and TRBJ2-3, is DAMVIQNPRYQVTQFGKPVTLSCSQTLNHNVMYWYQQKSSQAPKLLFHYYDKDFNNEADTPDNFQSRRPNTSFCFLDIRSPGLGDTAMYLCATGTSQRLDMQYFGPGTRLTVL.

The rearrangement joins TRBV12-3 or TRBV12-4 to TRBJ1-5; unclear D gene. The V and J ends lost 4 bases and 0 bases respectively, with 7 bases between them. The CDR3 has 14 residues. CDR3 nucleotides: TGTGCCAGCAGTTATGGTTATAGCAATCAGCCCCAGCATTTT. Translation gives CASSYGYSNQPQHF.

In its sample, this clonotype was seen a few times. This chain connects TRBV5-1 to TRBJ2-1; 8 bases fit TRBD2. CDR1 SGHRS and CDR2 YFSETQ come from the germline V gene. V gave up 2 bases and J gave up 3 bases; unmatched junction bases: 7. The CDR3 consists of 16 residues. For the CDR3, the DNA is TGCGCCAGCAGCTTCTCCCCCGGGACTAGCTACAATGAGCAGTTCTTC. Encoded protein: CASSFSPGTSYNEQFF.

This clonotype was found a few times. The V call is TRBV24-1, the J call TRBJ2-1, with a possible D match to TRBD2 (6 bases). The CDR3 runs to 15 residues. V lost 4 bases to trimming and J lost 2 bases, with 11 bases between them. Germline assignment: CDR1 KGHDR and CDR2 SFDVKD. CDR3 sequence: CATSEGLPPYNEQFF. The CDR3 bases are TGTGCCACCAGTGAGGGACTGCCTCCCTACAATGAGCAGTTCTTC.

The chain uses TRBV20-1 and TRBJ2-7; 9 bases line up with TRBD2. The CDR3 consists of 14 residues. Trimming removed 5 bases from V and 1 base from J; junction bases left unmatched: 6. Germline CDR1 reads DFQATT; CDR2 reads SNEGSKA (reference sequence). Here the CDR3 reads CSAERLAESYEQYF. CDR3 DNA: TGCAGTGCTGAAAGACTAGCGGAGTCCTACGAGCAGTACTTC.

This chain links TRBV18 with TRBJ2-1, with D perhaps matching TRBD2 (5 bases). This CDR3 has 15 residues. Trimming took 3 bases from V and 0 from J, leaving 9 bases between them. Looked up from germline, CDR1 is KGHSH and CDR2 is LQKENI. Here the CDR3 reads CASSPRRASYNEQFF. CDR3 nucleotide sequence: TGTGCCAGCTCACCTAGGCGGGCCTCCTACAATGAGCAGTTCTTC. Full variable domain (outside the CDR3, taken from reference TRBV18 and TRBJ2-1): NAGVMQNPRHLVRRRGQEARLRCSPMKGHSHVYWYRQLPEEGLKFMVYLQKENIIDESGMPKERFSAEFPKEGPSILRIQQVVRGDSAAYFCASSPRRASYNEQFFGPGTRLTVL.

This clonotype was observed a handful of times. V gene TRBV29-1 combines with J gene TRBJ2-1; D unclear. The CDR3 extends over 11 amino acids. The germline V gene has CDR1 SQVTM and CDR2 ANQGSEA. V was cut by 5 bases and J by 2 bases, with 4 bases left in between. The CDR3 is CSVRPYNEQFF. Written as DNA, the CDR3 is TGCAGCGTTCGACCCTACAATGAGCAGTTCTTC.

The genes are TRBV4-1 and TRBJ2-7; possible D gene TRBD1, 5 bases. The germline V and J ends were trimmed by 2 bases and 0 bases, with 11 bases remaining between them. Germline CDR1 MGHRA, CDR2 YSYEKL. The CDR3 extends over 15 amino acids. In DNA form, the CDR3 reads TGCGCCAGCAGCCAATATTCTGACAGCTCCTACGAGCAGTACTTC. This codes for CASSQYSDSSYEQYF.

This clonotype was observed a few times. The chain uses TRBV5-6 and TRBJ2-1, with a possible D match to TRBD2 (6 bases). Trimming took off 0 bases at V and 5 bases at J, with 12 bases between the two ends. The length of the CDR3 is 15 residues. Germline CDR1 SGHDT, CDR2 YYEEEE. The CDR3 region has the DNA TGTGCCAGCAGCTTGGGGGTCAGGACTAACAATGAGCAGTTCTTC. Encoded protein: CASSLGVRTNNEQFF.

This clonotype was recorded a few times. This chain uses TRBV29-1 with TRBJ2-1, with 10 bases lining up with TRBD2. CDR1 SQVTM and CDR2 ANQGSEA come from the germline V gene. The CDR3 loop spans 14 amino acids. J lost 8 bases, V lost 4 bases, and 8 bases had no gene match. CDR3 in amino acids: CSVGVAGGVYEQFF. The DNA of the CDR3 is TGCAGCGTTGGCGTAGCGGGGGGTGTGTATGAGCAGTTCTTC.

This sequence joins TRBV5-1 and TRBJ2-1; TRBD1 agrees at 8 bases. The CDR3 totals 15 residues. V shed 4 bases, J shed 5 bases, and the junction held 8 bases outside the gene matches. Germline V CDR1 and CDR2: SGHRS, YFSETQ. The CDR3 loop is CASSKDRVPDNEQFF. The CDR3 DNA reads TGCGCCAGCAGCAAGGACAGGGTGCCTGACAATGAGCAGTTCTTC.